This record covers a single T cell receptor (beta chain). The antigen is not known. The validation cohort, a group of more than 100 subjects, included the donors and was separate from the roughly 670-subject first cohort. The protocol was immunoSEQ multiplex PCR, while the TCRdb copy is restricted to in-frame clones and leaves out a portion. The table has roughly 250,000 clones, 90% seen once. The germline CDR1 and CDR2 sequences are SGHAT and FQNNGV. V was pared by 3 bases and J by 10 bases, with 7 bases between. This CDR3 has 11 residues. This specimen comes from a study of cytomegalovirus exposure and HLA in healthy donors. General study results and limits: TCR beta chains numbering some 160 were designated cytomegalovirus-associated. Under in vitro conditions, three CMV-associated chains were confirmed as specific for CMV antigens.

This rearrangement joins TRBV11-2 to TRBJ2-1; tentatively, D is TRBD1 (6 bases). This clonotype was obtained from a woman younger than 35 in good health and CMV-seronegative. Sample: PBMCs. The CDR3 reads CASSFGTEQFF. CDR3 nucleotide sequence: TGTGCCAGCAGCTTCGGGACAGAGCAGTTCTTC.